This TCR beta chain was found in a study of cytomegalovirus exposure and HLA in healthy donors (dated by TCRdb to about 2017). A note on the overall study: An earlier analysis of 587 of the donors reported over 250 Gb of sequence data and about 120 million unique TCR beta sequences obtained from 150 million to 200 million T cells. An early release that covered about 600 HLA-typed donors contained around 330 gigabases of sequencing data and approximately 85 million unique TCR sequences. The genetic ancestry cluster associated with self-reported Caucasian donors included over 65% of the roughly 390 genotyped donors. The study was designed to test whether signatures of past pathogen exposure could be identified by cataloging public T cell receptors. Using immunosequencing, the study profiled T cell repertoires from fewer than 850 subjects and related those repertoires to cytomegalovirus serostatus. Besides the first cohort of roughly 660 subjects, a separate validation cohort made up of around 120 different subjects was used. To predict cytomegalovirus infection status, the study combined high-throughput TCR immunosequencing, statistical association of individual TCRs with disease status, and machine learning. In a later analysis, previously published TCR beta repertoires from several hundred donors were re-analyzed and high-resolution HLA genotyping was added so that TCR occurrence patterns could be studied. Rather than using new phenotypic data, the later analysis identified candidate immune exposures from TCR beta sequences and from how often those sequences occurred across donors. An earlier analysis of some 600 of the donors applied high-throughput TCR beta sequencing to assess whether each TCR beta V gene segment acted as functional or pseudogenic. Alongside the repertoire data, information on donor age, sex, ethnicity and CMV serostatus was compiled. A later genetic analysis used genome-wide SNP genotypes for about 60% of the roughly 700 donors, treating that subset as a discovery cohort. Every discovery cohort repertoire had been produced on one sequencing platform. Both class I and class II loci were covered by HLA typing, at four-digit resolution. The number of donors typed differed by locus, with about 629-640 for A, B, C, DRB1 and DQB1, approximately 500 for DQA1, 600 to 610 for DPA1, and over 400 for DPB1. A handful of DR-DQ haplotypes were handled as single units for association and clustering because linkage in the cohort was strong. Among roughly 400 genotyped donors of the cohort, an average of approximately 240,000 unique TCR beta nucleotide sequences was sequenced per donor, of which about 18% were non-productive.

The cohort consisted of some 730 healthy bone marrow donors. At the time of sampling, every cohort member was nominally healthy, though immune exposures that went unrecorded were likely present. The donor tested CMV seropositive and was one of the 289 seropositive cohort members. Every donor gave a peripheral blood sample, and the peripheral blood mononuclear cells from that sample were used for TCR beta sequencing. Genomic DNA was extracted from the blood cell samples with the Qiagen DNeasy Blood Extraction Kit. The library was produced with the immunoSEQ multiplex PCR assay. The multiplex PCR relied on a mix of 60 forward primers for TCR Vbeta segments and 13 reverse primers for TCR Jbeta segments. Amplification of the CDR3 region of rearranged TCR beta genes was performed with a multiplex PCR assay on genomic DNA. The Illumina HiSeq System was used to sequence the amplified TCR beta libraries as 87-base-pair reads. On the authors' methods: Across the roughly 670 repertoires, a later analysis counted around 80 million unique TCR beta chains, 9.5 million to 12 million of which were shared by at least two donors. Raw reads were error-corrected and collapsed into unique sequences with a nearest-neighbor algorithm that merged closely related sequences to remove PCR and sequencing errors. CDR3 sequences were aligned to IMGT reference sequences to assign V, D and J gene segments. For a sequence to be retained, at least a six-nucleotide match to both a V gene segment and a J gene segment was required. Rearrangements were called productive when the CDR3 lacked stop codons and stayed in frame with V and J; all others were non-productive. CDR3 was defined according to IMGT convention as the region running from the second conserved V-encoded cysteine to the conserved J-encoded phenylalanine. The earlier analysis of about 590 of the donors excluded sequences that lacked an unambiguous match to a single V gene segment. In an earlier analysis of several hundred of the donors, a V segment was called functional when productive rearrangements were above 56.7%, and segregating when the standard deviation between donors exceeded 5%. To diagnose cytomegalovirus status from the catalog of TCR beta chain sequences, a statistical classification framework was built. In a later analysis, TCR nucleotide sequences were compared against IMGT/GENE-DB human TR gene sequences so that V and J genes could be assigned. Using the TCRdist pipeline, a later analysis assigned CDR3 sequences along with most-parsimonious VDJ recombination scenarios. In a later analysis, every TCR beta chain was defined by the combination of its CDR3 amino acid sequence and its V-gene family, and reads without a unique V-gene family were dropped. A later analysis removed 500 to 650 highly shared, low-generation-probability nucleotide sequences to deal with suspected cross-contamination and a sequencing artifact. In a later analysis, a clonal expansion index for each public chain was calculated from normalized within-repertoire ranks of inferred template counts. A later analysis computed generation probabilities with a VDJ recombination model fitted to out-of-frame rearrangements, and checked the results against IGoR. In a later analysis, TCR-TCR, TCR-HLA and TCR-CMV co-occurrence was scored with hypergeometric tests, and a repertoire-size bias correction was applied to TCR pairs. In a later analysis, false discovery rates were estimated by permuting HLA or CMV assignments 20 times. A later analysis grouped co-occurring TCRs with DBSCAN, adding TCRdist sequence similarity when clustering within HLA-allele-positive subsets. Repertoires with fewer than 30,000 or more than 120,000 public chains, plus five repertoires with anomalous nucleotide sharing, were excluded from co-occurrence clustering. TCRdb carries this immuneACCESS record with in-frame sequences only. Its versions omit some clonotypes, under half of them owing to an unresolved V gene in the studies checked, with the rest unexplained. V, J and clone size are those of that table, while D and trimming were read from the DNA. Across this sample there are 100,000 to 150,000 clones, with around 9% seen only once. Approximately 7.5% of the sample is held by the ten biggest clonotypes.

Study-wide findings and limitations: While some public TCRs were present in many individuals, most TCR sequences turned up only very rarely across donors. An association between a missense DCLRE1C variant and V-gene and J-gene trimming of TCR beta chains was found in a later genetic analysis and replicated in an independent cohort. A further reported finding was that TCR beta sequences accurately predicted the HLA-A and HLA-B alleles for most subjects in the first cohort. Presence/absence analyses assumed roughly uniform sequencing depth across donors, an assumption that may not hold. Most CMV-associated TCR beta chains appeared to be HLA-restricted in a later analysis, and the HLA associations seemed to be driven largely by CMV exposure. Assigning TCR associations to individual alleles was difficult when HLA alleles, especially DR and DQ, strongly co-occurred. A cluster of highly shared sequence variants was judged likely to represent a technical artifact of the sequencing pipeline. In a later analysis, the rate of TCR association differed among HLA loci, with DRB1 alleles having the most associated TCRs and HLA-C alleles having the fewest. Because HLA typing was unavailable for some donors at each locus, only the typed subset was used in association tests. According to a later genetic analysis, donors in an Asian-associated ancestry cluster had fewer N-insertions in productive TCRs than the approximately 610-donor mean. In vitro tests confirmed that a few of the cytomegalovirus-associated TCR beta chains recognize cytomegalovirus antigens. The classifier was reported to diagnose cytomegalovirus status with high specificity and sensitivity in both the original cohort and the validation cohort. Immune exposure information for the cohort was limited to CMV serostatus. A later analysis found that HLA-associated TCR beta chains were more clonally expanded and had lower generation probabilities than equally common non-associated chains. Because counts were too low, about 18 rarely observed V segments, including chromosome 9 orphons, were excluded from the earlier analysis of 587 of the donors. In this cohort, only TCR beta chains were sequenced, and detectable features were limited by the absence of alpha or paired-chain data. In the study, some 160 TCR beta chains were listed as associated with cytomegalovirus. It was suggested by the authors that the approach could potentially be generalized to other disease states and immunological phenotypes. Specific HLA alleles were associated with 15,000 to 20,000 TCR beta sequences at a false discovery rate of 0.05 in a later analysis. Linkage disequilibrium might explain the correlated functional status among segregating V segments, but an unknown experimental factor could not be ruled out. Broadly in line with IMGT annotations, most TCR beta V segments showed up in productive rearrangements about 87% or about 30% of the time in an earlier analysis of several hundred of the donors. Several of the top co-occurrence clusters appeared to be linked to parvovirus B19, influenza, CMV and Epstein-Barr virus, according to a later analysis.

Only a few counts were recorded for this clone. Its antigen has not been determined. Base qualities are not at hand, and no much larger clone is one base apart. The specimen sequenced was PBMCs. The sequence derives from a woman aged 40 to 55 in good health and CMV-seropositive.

The nucleotide sequence is given as TGTGCCAGTAGTAACCGGTGGACAAGCAATGAGCAGTTCTTC. This sequence encodes CASSNRWTSNEQFF. Recombination joined TRBV19 with TRBJ2-1; matching of 5 bases hints at TRBD1 as the D gene. CDR1 and CDR2, per the germline V gene (reference sequence), are LNHDA and SQIVND. Its CDR3 holds 14 amino acids, cysteine through phenylalanine. The only DNA kept is the CDR3, 42 bases in frame from the first base. At the junction V is shortened by 4 bases and J by 6 bases, with 13 bases in between.